This TCR beta chain was identified in a study of blood T cell repertoires in COVID-19. Germline values: CDR1 SGHKS, CDR2 YYEKEE (reference sequence). V shed 1 base, J shed 3 bases, and the junction held 10 bases outside the gene matches. The CDR3 spans 17 residues. This clone was seen just once. TCRdb's table, derived via immunoSEQ multiplex PCR, lists solely in-frame clones and lacks some. The sample includes some 140,000 clones, approximately 80% seen only once; the top ten take 10% to 11%. The TCR sequence derives from a man between 60 and 75 years old who had recovered from COVID-19. The chain couples TRBV5-5 to TRBJ1-2, with 9 bases aligning to TRBD1. The sequenced sample was peripheral blood. In DNA, the CDR3 is TGTGCCAGCAGCTTGCAAGGACAGGGGATGTTCGACTATGGCTACACCTTC. This sequence encodes CASSLQGQGMFDYGYTF.